These 14 T cell receptor beta chains originate from one sample sequenced in a study of PD-L1 blockade in urothelial cancer. Method: immunoSEQ multiplex PCR; TCRdb's copy keeps in-frame clones and lacks some. The table shows about 120,000 clones, with approximately 90% occurring only once. Time point specified: peripheral blood 6 weeks after treatment start. Sequencing was performed on PBMCs, taken around atezolizumab (anti-PD-L1) treatment. Receptors were obtained from a man aged 55 to 69 with urothelial cancer.

The chain links TRBV6-5 to TRBJ1-1; D ambiguous. CDR3 length: 13 residues. The germline V gene encodes CDR1 MNHEY and CDR2 SVGAGI. The ends were cut back, 7 bases at V and 3 bases at J, with 12 bases in the middle. In nucleotides, the CDR3 is TGTGCCAGCATGCGCCGCCCCGACACTGAAGCTTTCTTT. As protein: CASMRRPDTEAFF.

The V call is TRBV28, the J call TRBJ2-1, with 10 bases identical to TRBD2. Germline CDR1 and CDR2: MDHEN and SYDVKM. Trimming removed 1 base from V and 12 bases from J; junction bases left unmatched: 6. The CDR3 is made up of 14 amino acids. The CDR3 bases are TGTGCCAGCAGTTTATTCACAGCGGGAGGGTCGCAGTTCTTC. This gives the protein CASSLFTAGGSQFF.

The chain joins TRBV5-4 to TRBJ2-2; 8 bases map to TRBD2. Per the germline V gene, CDR1 is SGHNT and CDR2 is YYREEE (reference sequence). The CDR3 has 16 amino acids. Germline trimming cut 0 bases from V and 8 bases from J; bases unmatched to any gene: 9. CDR3 loop: CASSLGAAGARGELFF. CDR3 in DNA: TGTGCCAGCAGCTTGGGGGCAGCGGGGGCGAGAGGGGAGCTGTTTTTT. The full variable domain, rest sourced from reference TRBV5-4 and TRBJ2-2, is ETGVTQSPTHLIKTRGQQVTLRCSSQSGHNTVSWYQQALGQGPQFIFQYYREEENGRGNFPPRFSGLQFPNYSSELNVNALELDDSALYLCASSLGAAGARGELFFGEGSRLTVL.

The chain couples TRBV5-4 to TRBJ1-1; TRBD1 matches 8 bases. This CDR3 spans 15 amino acids. V dropped 3 bases and J dropped 0; count of bases not matched to a gene: 4. Germline CDR1 is SGHNT and CDR2 is YYREEE (reference sequence). CDR3 protein: CASSSRTGMNTEAFF. Here the CDR3 DNA reads TGTGCCAGCAGCTCTCGGACAGGGATGAACACTGAAGCTTTCTTT.

This chain links TRBV5-1 with TRBJ2-5; 9 positions match TRBD2. Germline CDR1 and CDR2: SGHRS and YFSETQ. Trimming cost V 4 bases and J 3 bases; bases outside gene matches: 4. The CDR3 runs 14 residues. The CDR3 protein is CASSLSGSEETQYF. DNA of the CDR3: TGCGCCAGCAGCCTTAGCGGGAGTGAAGAGACCCAGTACTTC.

This clone was detected once. The chain joins TRBV5-5 to TRBJ2-7, with D maybe TRBD2 (6 bases). The V end was cut by 4 bases, the J end by 5 bases, with 16 bases between. The germline V gene has CDR1 SGHKS and CDR2 YYEKEE (reference sequence). The CDR3 spans 14 residues. CDR3: CASSHRDWGDEQYF. DNA of the CDR3: TGTGCCAGCAGCCACCGGGACTGGGGAGACGAGCAGTACTTC.

This clone has more than one count but fewer than ten. The rearrangement joins TRBV28 to TRBJ1-1; 9 positions agree with TRBD1. The CDR3 covers 16 residues. Looked up from germline, CDR1 is MDHEN and CDR2 is SYDVKM. The V and J ends lost 7 bases and 4 bases, in that order; junction bases with no gene match: 13. This CDR3 reads CASTRGQGIRVTEAFF. Here the CDR3 DNA reads TGTGCCAGCACCCGGGGACAGGGTATAAGAGTCACTGAAGCTTTCTTT.

The chain employs TRBV29-1 and TRBJ2-2, with 7 bases fitting TRBD2. Germline loops: CDR1 SQVTM, CDR2 ANQGSEA. This CDR3 is built from 12 residues. V dropped 4 bases and J dropped 7; count of bases not matched to a gene: 3. The CDR3: CSVGEGIGELFF. CDR3 DNA: TGCAGCGTTGGGGAGGGGATCGGGGAGCTGTTTTTT.

This chain links TRBV28 with TRBJ1-2, with a weak D call TRBD1 (6 bases). V lost 7 bases to trimming and J lost 5 bases, with 20 bases between them. The CDR3 length is 15 residues. Germline CDR1 is MDHEN and CDR2 is SYDVKM. The CDR3 spells CASTTRGALGYGYTF. The CDR3 DNA follows: TGTGCCAGCACAACTCGGGGGGCGCTCGGGTATGGCTACACCTTC.

This clone was seen once. The rearrangement links TRBV6-5 to TRBJ2-1, with a tentative D call TRBD2 (7 bases). Germline V gene lookup returns CDR1 MNHEY and CDR2 SVGAGI. The V end lost 0 bases, the J end lost 3 bases, and 9 bases lay between the germline ends. This CDR3 has 15 amino acids. The CDR3 bases are TGTGCCAGCAGTTACTCGGGGGGGCTCTACAATGAGCAGTTCTTC. This sequence encodes CASSYSGGLYNEQFF.

This rearrangement joins TRBV19 to TRBJ2-1; perhaps TRBD2 as D (6 bases). Germline CDR1 and CDR2: LNHDA and SQIVND (reference sequence). Trimming pared 10 bases from V and 1 base from J, leaving 14 bases between. The CDR3 loop spans 14 amino acids. CDR3 in amino acids: CAILGGPSYNEQFF. As DNA, the CDR3 is TGTGCCATCCTTGGAGGGCCTTCCTACAATGAGCAGTTCTTC.

The rearrangement links TRBV18 to TRBJ2-1; 11 positions agree with TRBD1. Looked up from germline, CDR1 is KGHSH and CDR2 is LQKENI. The trim removed 2 bases at V and 3 bases at J, leaving 6 bases unmatched. The CDR3 spans 17 residues. CDR3 sequence (DNA): TGTGCCAGCTCACCAAGGGGACAGGGGGGTGTCTACAATGAGCAGTTCTTC. It specifies CASSPRGQGGVYNEQFF.

CDR3 nucleotides: TGTGCCAGTAGCACCCGGGGGAAGCCCTACAATGAGCAGTTCTTC. It translates to CASSTRGKPYNEQFF. The V gene is TRBV19, the J gene TRBJ2-1, with a weak D call TRBD2 (6 bases). The CDR3 length is 15 residues. Per germline, CDR1 LNHDA and CDR2 SQIVND (reference sequence). The ends were cut back, 6 bases at V and 2 bases at J, with 14 bases in the middle.

V is TRBV27 and J is TRBJ1-2, with a possible D match to TRBD1 (5 bases). Germline-derived CDR1 and CDR2 are MNHEY and SMNVEV (reference sequence). V dropped 5 bases and J dropped 4 bases, with 11 bases sitting between them. This CDR3 region has 13 residues. The CDR3 nucleotides read TGTGCCAGCAGTCCCCCAGGGCCCTATGGCTACACCTTC. Translating it yields CASSPPGPYGYTF.